This TCR beta chain was found in a study of shared clonotypes between healthy human individuals. The study, taken as a whole, reports: Even with large depth, rarefaction showed that sorted-subset sequencing was incomplete.

For this clone: The antigen is not known.

Clones were read by immunoSEQ multiplex PCR, and TCRdb kept only the in-frame ones, dropping some. In the table there are about 2 million clones, approximately 94% of which are singletons. It was CD45RO-negative cells, positively selected for CCR7, that made up naive CD8 cells, with terminally differentiated effector memory CD45RA+ cells excluded. The CDR3 consists of 13 residues. Germline lookup yields CDR1 LNHNV and CDR2 YYDKDF (reference sequence). V was trimmed by 8 bases and J by 2 bases, leaving 9 bases between them. The sample consisted of naive CD8+ T cells sorted from blood. The rearrangement joins TRBV15 to TRBJ2-2; no definite D call. The clonotype was recovered from a man between 18 and 35 years old in good health. CDR3 protein: CATENRNTGELFF. The CDR3 DNA follows: TGTGCCACCGAAAACAGAAACACCGGGGAGCTGTTTTTT.